The T cell receptor beta chain described here comes from a study of blood T cells in healthy people across ages. General observations from the study: The study found more naive CD4+ cells and higher diversity in long-lived than aged donors. Any changes in expanded clonotypes were possibly confounded, as donor CMV status remained unknown. PBMCs were not sorted, which prevented a conclusive comparison of naive versus antigen-experienced cells.

Each donor gave ten milliliters of peripheral blood. For this clonotype: Its specificity is unknown.

V shed 6 bases, J shed 0 bases, and the junction held 12 bases outside the gene matches. The CDR3 sequence is 18 residues long. The germline V gene has CDR1 SEHNR and CDR2 FQNEAQ (reference sequence). The use of a sample-barcoded 5' primer and a J-beta primer mix characterized a second PCR of roughly 6 to 11 cycles. From the 5' RACE reads, TCRdb called clonotypes with MiXCR, one entry per CDR3 protein. The sample has about 830,000 distinct CDR3 sequences, approximately 59% seen once. The TCR was taken from a man aged 25 to 40 in good health. The chain carries TRBV7-9 and TRBJ1-1, with 11 positions matching TRBD1. The sequenced sample consisted of blood. The CDR3 nucleotides are TGTGCCAGCAGTTTTGGGCGGACAGGGGGCTTCATGAACACTGAAGCTTTCTTT. Its translation is CASSFGRTGGFMNTEAFF.